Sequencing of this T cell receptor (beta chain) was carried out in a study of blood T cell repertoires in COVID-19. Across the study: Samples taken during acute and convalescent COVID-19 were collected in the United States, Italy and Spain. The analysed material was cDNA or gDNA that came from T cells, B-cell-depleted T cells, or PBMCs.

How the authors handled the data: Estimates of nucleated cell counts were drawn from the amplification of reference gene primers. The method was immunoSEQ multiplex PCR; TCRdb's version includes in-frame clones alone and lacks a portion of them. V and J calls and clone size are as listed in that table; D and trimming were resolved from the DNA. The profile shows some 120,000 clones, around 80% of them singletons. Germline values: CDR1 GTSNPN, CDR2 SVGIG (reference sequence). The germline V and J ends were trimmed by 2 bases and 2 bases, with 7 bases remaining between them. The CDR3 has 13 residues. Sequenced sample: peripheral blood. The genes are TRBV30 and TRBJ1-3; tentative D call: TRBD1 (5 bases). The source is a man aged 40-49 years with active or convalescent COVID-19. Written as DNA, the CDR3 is TGTGCCTGGAGTAAAGGGGCTGGAAACACCATATATTTT. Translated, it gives CAWSKGAGNTIYF.